This T cell receptor beta chain was sequenced for a study of post-analysis software for immune sequencing data (dated by TCRdb to about 2015). Study-wide context: The recorded disease courses included relapsing-remitting, secondary progressive and progressive-relapsing multiple sclerosis, and some patients had no subtype annotation. The multiple sclerosis patient repertoires were compared with more than 10 previously published healthy control repertoires from donors aged 6 to 25 years. A subset of samples was prepared in parallel using single-end sample barcoding, then pooled and co-amplified after Illumina adapter ligation. Results the study describes overall, beyond this receptor: The multiple sclerosis patient group was slightly younger than the control group. Four to six TRBV segments, including TRBV5-6, TRBV5-1 and TRBV20-1, were significantly more frequent in patients than controls. Compared with controls, multiple sclerosis patients had significantly lower normalized Chao1 diversity, a finding suggesting substantial peripheral T-cell clonal expansion. Strong co-clustering of samples prepared in the same batch was shown by direct clustering with F measure, prompting a batch-effect correction.

To demonstrate the VDJtools post-analysis software, TCR beta repertoires were profiled from the peripheral blood of about 13 young patients with multiple sclerosis. The multiple sclerosis patients were children and adolescents ranging in age from 6 to 15 years. Measured from the cysteine to the phenylalanine, the CDR3 is 15 residues long. Only the CDR3 portion is preserved as DNA: 45 bases, with reading frame beginning at the first base. Cut back by 4 bases and 6 bases, the V and J ends lie 15 bases apart. In the germline V gene, CDR1 corresponds to ENHRY and CDR2 to SYGVKD. Receptors were amplified or captured by PCR. For sequencing, an Illumina HiSeq 2500 was employed. To reduce PCR and sequencing biases, unique molecular identifiers were incorporated into the TCR beta cDNA libraries. Per 1 to 10 million input T cells, approximately 500,000 cDNA molecules were obtained, such that each molecule approximated one T cell. Patient libraries were prepared and sequenced with the same protocol used for the earlier healthy control dataset. Within a given batch, samples were prepared together, multiplexed and sequenced on the same HiSeq lane. Concerning the study's data processing: MIGEC was used to process the raw barcoded reads, and molecular identifier groups with only a single read were discarded before consensus assembly and CDR3 extraction. VDJtools was used for post-analysis of the clonotype tables, and diversity was normalized by down-sampling every dataset to the size of the smallest sample. To correct batch-related cross-sample contamination, repertoire overlap clustering matched CDR3 amino acid sequences but not nucleotide sequences. TCRdb redid the processing of the public reads, applying fastp at Q25 and MiXCR, and retained in-frame beta chains. Rows with one shared CDR3 protein collapse into an entry with the most common genes and DNA. The V and J calls come from TCRdb's annotation, not from the publication. Within this sample are hundreds of thousands of distinct CDR3 sequences, with roughly 46% of them counted one time only. Clones ranked in the top ten supply around 1.7% of the sample.

This clonotype showed up just a few times. The target of this receptor is not known. Per-nucleotide qualities are absent, and no much larger clonotype sits a single base away. Sequencing was done on a sample of blood. This TCR came from a girl between 5 and 17 years old with multiple sclerosis. Recombination connected TRBV10-3 to TRBJ2-2; a tentative D match to TRBD1 spans 5 bases. The CDR3 protein sequence reads: CAISALSRVPGELFF. The base sequence is TGTGCCATCAGTGCCTTGTCCAGGGTACCCGGGGAGCTGTTTTTT.